These T cell receptor beta chains were read from a single sample in a study of cytotoxic CD8 clonotypes in ibrutinib-treated CLL. Sequencing was performed with immunoSEQ multiplex PCR; in TCRdb, only in-frame clones are kept and a portion is missing. Of 140,000 or so clones listed, over 60% are singletons. This specimen was PBMCs, taken after 12 months of ibrutinib treatment. These receptor sequences come from a human donor with chronic lymphocytic leukemia. The conserved cysteine and the conserved F or W are not part of the CDR3 here.

V gene	J gene	CDR3 protein
TRBV14	TRBJ1-2	ASSRYLGWNYGYT
TRBV15	TRBJ2-3	ATSRDGGQGTDTQY
TRBV5-1	TRBJ2-7	ASSSPSGEQY
TRBV9	TRBJ2-1	ASSEQGALYNEQF
TRBV19	TRBJ1-5	ASRHPRNSNQPQH
TRBV14	TRBJ2-3	ASSQRTSASTDTQY
TRBV11-3	TRBJ1-1	ASSKRTGSTEAF
TRBV19	TRBJ2-7	ASSTPGLARYEQY
TRBV29-1	TRBJ2-5	SVDPPEETQY
TRBV7-9	TRBJ2-2	ASTRTVLNTGELF
TRBV13	TRBJ2-5	ASRISGKGYQETQY
TRBV6-5	TRBJ2-6	ASGSTATDVLT
TRBV28	TRBJ1-5	ASRPIQGEWPQH
TRBV9	TRBJ1-5	ASSVGTGSNQPQH
TRBV5-4	TRBJ1-1	ASSVGGGLNTEAF
TRBV5-1	TRBJ2-1	ASSLSRLFEQF
TRBV2	TRBJ1-2	ASPQSNYGYT
TRBV27	TRBJ1-4	ASSFGRANEKLF
TRBV5-1	TRBJ2-5	ASSLLSTQETQY
TRBV6-1	TRBJ1-2	ASRRTGDDYGYT
TRBV28	TRBJ2-5	ASSLPPAGVEETQY
TRBV2	TRBJ2-6	ASPGTPGSGANVLT
TRBV28	TRBJ2-2	ASSSPARPDRGSERELF
TRBV28	TRBJ2-3	ASSFRIPSTDTQY
TRBV5-1	TRBJ2-2	ASSLTSLGGAGELF
TRBV7-8	TRBJ2-7	ASSMGLAGREQY
TRBV2	TRBJ2-7	ASSETSGSLQQY
TRBV10-2	TRBJ2-7	ASLQGLYEQY
TRBV29-1	TRBJ1-1	SGMGQATYTEAF
TRBV19	TRBJ2-3	ASSIEGGDLLDTQY
TRBV19	TRBJ2-1	ASSQKTSGRISGRYNEQF
TRBV5-4	TRBJ1-1	ASSLVGQKNTEAF
TRBV2	TRBJ2-3	ASSSTSSTDTQY
TRBV7-6	TRBJ1-1	ASSLGAAYTEAF
TRBV4-2	TRBJ2-3	ASSQDPSGTETQY
TRBV11-1	TRBJ2-5	ASSPGRVADQETQY
TRBV19	TRBJ2-2	ASSIIYRANTGELF
TRBV11-2	TRBJ2-7	ASSLGASLDEQY
TRBV6-1	TRBJ2-7	ASSENWGQGRPSGQAYRSYEQY
TRBV28	TRBJ1-5	ASSPTPPRQPQH